A selection of T cell receptor beta chains follows, all from one sample in a study of blood T cell repertoires in COVID-19. Repertoires were generated with immunoSEQ multiplex PCR, while TCRdb's copy carries only in-frame clones and drops some. The sample comprises under 500,000 clones, 70% to 90% of which are singletons, and approximately 2% rests with the top ten. The source material was PBMCs or T cells enriched from blood (not recorded which). Receptors originate from a woman under 30 with acute COVID-19. The CDR3 runs from the conserved cysteine through the conserved F or W. Fields, in order: clone size, V gene, J gene, CDR3 length, D gene, CDR3 protein, CDR3 DNA. The D gene is left open where the match is weak. Size values are once, few and many counts, or a class for expanded clones, and some rows have none.

few	TRBV10-3	TRBJ1-3	15	TRBD1	CAISAARGSGNTIYF	TGTGCCATCAGTGCGGCCAGGGGGTCTGGAAACACCATATATTTT
-	TRBV27	TRBJ2-1	16	TRBD1	CASSLIPRGTYNEQFF	TGTGCCAGCAGTTTAATTCCCAGGGGGACCTACAATGAGCAGTTCTTC
-	TRBV7-6	TRBJ2-7	16	TRBD2	CASSQFSGGGINEQYF	TGTGCCAGCAGCCAGTTTAGCGGGGGGGGAATCAACGAGCAGTACTTC
-	TRBV6-1	TRBJ2-7	13	-	CASSEASSYEQYF	TGTGCCAGCAGTGAAGCTAGCTCCTACGAGCAGTACTTC
-	TRBV27	TRBJ2-1	16	TRBD2	CASSRQGLAGVPEQFF	TGTGCCAGCAGTAGGCAGGGACTAGCGGGAGTTCCTGAGCAGTTCTTC
-	TRBV5-1	TRBJ2-7	14	TRBD2	CASSLTSGSYEQYF	TGCGCCAGCAGCTTGACTAGCGGGAGTTACGAGCAGTACTTC
-	TRBV19	TRBJ2-1	15	TRBD2	CASSTRGGLGNEQFF	TGTGCCAGTAGTACGCGGGGGGGCCTTGGGAATGAGCAGTTCTTC
-	TRBV11-2	TRBJ2-1	13	-	CASSPLADNEQFF	TGTGCCAGCAGCCCGCTAGCAGACAATGAGCAGTTCTTC
-	TRBV29-1	TRBJ1-4	12	-	CSAGGGNEKLFF	TGCAGCGCCGGGGGGGGTAATGAAAAACTGTTTTTT
-	TRBV6-5	TRBJ2-3	16	-	CASSYGLPPSTDTQYF	TGTGCCAGCAGTTATGGTCTACCTCCTAGCACAGATACGCAGTATTTT
-	TRBV27	TRBJ1-5	14	TRBD1	CASGGQGYNQPQHF	TGTGCCAGCGGGGGACAGGGGTACAATCAGCCCCAGCATTTT
-	TRBV4-1	TRBJ1-5	15	-	CASSRGASGNQPQHF	TGCGCCAGCAGCCGCGGTGCCAGTGGCAATCAGCCCCAGCATTTT
-	TRBV10-3	TRBJ1-1	12	-	CAIRAPNTEAFF	TGTGCCATCAGGGCCCCGAACACTGAAGCTTTCTTT
-	TRBV4-1	TRBJ2-5	15	-	CASSQGLASRETQYF	TGCGCCAGCAGCCAGGGGCTAGCGTCGCGAGAGACCCAGTACTTC
-	TRBV7-8	TRBJ1-1	13	-	CASSFHRNTEAFF	TGTGCCAGCAGCTTTCACAGGAACACTGAAGCTTTCTTT
-	TRBV19	TRBJ2-7	14	-	CASSRGGVNYEQYF	TGTGCCAGTAGTCGCGGCGGGGTAAACTACGAGCAGTACTTC
-	TRBV5-1	TRBJ1-4	15	-	CASSVSVATNEKLFF	TGCGCCAGCAGCGTCTCCGTTGCAACTAATGAAAAACTGTTTTTT
-	TRBV7-8	TRBJ2-2	15	-	CASSSFRDLTGELFF	TGTGCCAGCAGCTCGTTCCGGGATCTCACCGGGGAGCTGTTTTTT
once	TRBV11-3	TRBJ2-1	16	-	CASSGRRASSYNEQFF	TGTGCCAGCAGCGGAAGGAGGGCCAGTTCCTACAATGAGCAGTTCTTC
once	TRBV19	TRBJ1-5	13	-	CASRNRDDQPQHF	TGTGCCAGTAGAAACAGAGACGATCAGCCCCAGCATTTT
-	TRBV7-9	TRBJ2-3	15	TRBD2	CASSSGLAGPDTQYF	TGTGCCAGCAGCTCCGGACTAGCGGGCCCAGATACGCAGTATTTT
-	TRBV11-2	TRBJ1-5	12	-	CASSPAGQPQHF	TGTGCCAGCAGCCCCGCGGGTCAGCCCCAGCATTTT
-	TRBV10-1	TRBJ2-1	16	-	CASSEAQVGAYNEQFF	TGCGCCAGCAGTGAGGCCCAGGTAGGGGCCTACAATGAGCAGTTCTTC
-	TRBV7-2	TRBJ1-2	16	-	CASSLDVGRNNYGYTF	TGTGCCAGCAGCTTAGATGTGGGGCGTAATAACTATGGCTACACCTTC
-	TRBV5-1	TRBJ1-4	14	TRBD1	CASSFGQGAEKLFF	TGCGCCAGCAGCTTCGGACAGGGGGCTGAAAAACTGTTTTTT
-	TRBV5-6	TRBJ2-7	15	TRBD1	CASSEGQGGFREQYF	TGTGCCAGCAGCGAGGGACAGGGAGGCTTCCGCGAGCAGTACTTC
-	TRBV7-2	TRBJ2-3	14	-	CASSSGSGTDTQYF	TGTGCCAGCAGCTCCGGTTCGGGGACAGATACGCAGTATTTT
once	TRBV29-1	TRBJ2-5	14	TRBD2	CSLRAGGARKTQYF	TGCAGCCTACGGGCGGGGGGGGCCCGAAAGACCCAGTACTTC
-	TRBV6-4	TRBJ2-2	15	TRBD2	CASSDSREGPGELFF	TGTGCCAGCAGTGACTCCAGGGAGGGCCCCGGGGAGCTGTTTTTT
-	TRBV28	TRBJ1-2	14	TRBD1	CASIDRGRLDGYTF	TGTGCCAGCATTGACAGGGGGCGCTTGGATGGCTACACCTTC
-	TRBV4-1	TRBJ2-5	15	-	CASSQDRLVRETQYF	TGCGCCAGCAGCCAAGATCGGTTGGTAAGAGAGACCCAGTACTTC